The 27 T cell receptor beta chains below were found in one sample sequenced in a study of OX40 agonist ivuxolimab in advanced cancers. Using immunoSEQ multiplex PCR, the repertoire was profiled, and TCRdb retains in-frame clones only, with some absent. The table shows roughly 56,000 clones, with 82% occurring only once. This specimen consisted of CD4+ or CD8+ T cells sorted from blood, obtained in a trial of the OX40 agonist ivuxolimab. The receptors were gathered from an adult with an advanced solid tumor such as melanoma, head and neck, liver or kidney cancer.

This chain uses TRBV7-6 with TRBJ1-1; 8 nucleotides match TRBD1. The CDR3 is 17 amino acids. Germline V gene lookup returns CDR1 SGHVS and CDR2 FNYEAQ. V dropped 5 bases and J dropped 0; count of bases not matched to a gene: 11. CDR3 sequence reads: CASSTMTGASMNTEAFF. In DNA form, the CDR3 reads TGTGCCAGCAGCACGATGACAGGGGCGAGTATGAACACTGAAGCTTTCTTT.

The V gene is TRBV19, the J gene TRBJ2-5; TRBD2 matches 13 bases. The CDR3 extends over 16 amino acids. Germline CDR1 LNHDA, CDR2 SQIVND (reference sequence). Trimming took 6 bases from V and 3 from J; bases not matched to a gene: 7. CDR3 sequence: CASRGDGLAGEETQYF. The CDR3 coding sequence is TGTGCCAGTAGGGGGGACGGACTAGCGGGAGAAGAGACCCAGTACTTC.

This sequence joins TRBV16 and TRBJ2-5, with 10 bases aligning to TRBD1. This CDR3 contains 16 residues. Germline V CDR1 and CDR2: KGHSY, FQNENV. The ends lost 4 bases at V and 5 bases at J; junction bases unmatched: 10. CDR3 loop: CASSPRGQGIGETQYF. Here the CDR3 DNA reads TGTGCCAGCAGCCCCAGGGGACAGGGGATTGGTGAGACCCAGTACTTC.

In nucleotides, the CDR3 is TGTGCCACCAGCGGAATGACAGGCCAAGATACGCAGTATTTT. Residues: CATSGMTGQDTQYF. The chain uses TRBV15 and TRBJ2-3, with D perhaps matching TRBD1 (6 bases). The germline CDR1 and CDR2 sequences are LNHNV and YYDKDF (reference sequence). The CDR3 consists of 14 residues. Trimming left V 5 bases short and J 5 bases short, with 14 bases between.

The chain carries TRBV5-6 and TRBJ2-3; 11 bases match TRBD2. Unmatched junction bases numbered 7, after V lost 5 bases and J lost 8 bases. CDR3 length equals 14 residues. Germline CDR1 is SGHDT and CDR2 is YYEEEE. The CDR3 DNA reads TGTGCCAGCAGTTTGACTAGCGGGATTGGTACGCAGTATTTT. This sequence encodes CASSLTSGIGTQYF.

This clone was seen just once. V usage is TRBV11-1 and J usage is TRBJ2-2; 8 positions agree with TRBD1. Unmatched junction bases numbered 1, after V lost 1 base and J lost 0 bases. CDR3 length: 16 amino acids. Per the germline V gene, CDR1 is SGHAT and CDR2 is FQDESV (reference sequence). CDR3 amino acids: CASSLGTGSNTGELFF. Here the CDR3 DNA reads TGTGCCAGCAGCTTAGGGACAGGGTCGAACACCGGGGAGCTGTTTTTT.

The J gene is TRBJ1-1, the V gene TRBV19, with 7 nucleotides matching TRBD1. CDR1 and CDR2 from the germline V gene are LNHDA and SQIVND (reference sequence). After removal of 6 bases from V and 2 bases from J, the junction contained 15 bases not matched to a gene. The CDR3 consists of 17 residues. CDR3 bases: TGTGCCAGTAGCAACACACGACAGGGTAAGATCAACACTGAAGCTTTCTTT. It encodes CASSNTRQGKINTEAFF. Full variable domain (remainder filled in from reference TRBV19 and TRBJ1-1): DGGITQSPKYLFRKEGQNVTLSCEQNLNHDAMYWYRQDPGQGLRLIYYSQIVNDFQKGDIAEGYSVSREKKESFPLTVTSAQKNPTAFYLCASSNTRQGKINTEAFFGQGTRLTVV.

This clone has a single count. The chain joins TRBV4-1 to TRBJ1-4; a weak D match, TRBD1 (6 bases). CDR1 is MGHRA and CDR2 is YSYEKL in the germline V gene. CDR3 length: 18 amino acids. Between the trimmed V and J ends, which lost 3 bases and 0 bases, there was a span of 17 bases. CDR3 amino acids: CASSQHQRTAATNEKLFF. The CDR3 nucleotides are TGCGCCAGCAGCCAGCATCAAAGGACAGCTGCAACTAATGAAAAACTGTTTTTT.

This chain connects TRBV18 to TRBJ2-6; 8 bases fit TRBD1. V was clipped by 3 bases and J by 0 bases; unmatched bases: 7. The CDR3 is 18 amino acids. Looked up from germline, CDR1 is KGHSH and CDR2 is LQKENI. The CDR3 region is CASSPSGQVPSGANVLTF. DNA of the CDR3: TGTGCCAGCTCACCCTCGGGACAGGTCCCCTCTGGGGCCAACGTCCTGACTTTC.

Note on this clone: The junction departs from the called germline gene at one end, perhaps through a read error. The gene calls are TRBV30 and TRBJ2-5; D is ambiguous. CDR1 and CDR2 (germline): GTSNPN, SVGIG (reference sequence). The CDR3 runs to 11 residues. The CDR3 nucleotides are TGTGCCTGGAGTGTGACCGAAACCCGGTACTTC. Translation gives CAWSVTETRYF.

This clone came up once. The chain recombines TRBV18 with TRBJ1-1; TRBD1 matches at 7 bases. CDR1 and CDR2 (germline): KGHSH, LQKENI. There are 16 residues in the CDR3. J lost 1 base, V lost 2 bases, and 7 bases had no gene match. The CDR3 bases are TGTGCCAGCTCACCAGACAGGGCCCGGAGGAACACTGAAGCTTTCTTT. This encodes CASSPDRARRNTEAFF.

The V gene is TRBV19, the J gene TRBJ2-2, with D possibly TRBD1 on 5 matching bases. The CDR3 consists of 14 residues. Per germline, CDR1 LNHDA and CDR2 SQIVND (reference sequence). Trimming cost V 7 bases and J 1 base, with 10 bases left between them. The DNA of the CDR3 is TGTGCCAGTAAGGGGTGGGGGAACACCGGGGAGCTGTTTTTT. This translates into CASKGWGNTGELFF.

This sequence joins TRBV27 and TRBJ2-5; no reliable D call. V was pared by 5 bases and J by 3 bases, with 10 bases between. The length of the CDR3 is 13 residues. The germline V gene encodes CDR1 MNHEY and CDR2 SMNVEV (reference sequence). This chain's CDR3 is CASSPHGEETQYF. The CDR3 bases are TGTGCCAGCAGTCCACACGGCGAAGAGACCCAGTACTTC.

The chain joins TRBV30 to TRBJ2-5, with D possibly matching TRBD1 (6 bases). This CDR3 is 15 amino acids long. Looked up from germline, CDR1 is GTSNPN and CDR2 is SVGIG (reference sequence). This CDR3 is CATTGRGASQETQYF. The CDR3 nucleotides are TGTGCGACAACGGGCAGGGGCGCGTCACAAGAGACCCAGTACTTC.

The rearrangement joins TRBV11-2 to TRBJ1-2, with D tentatively TRBD1 (6 bases). This CDR3 has 13 residues. The V gene's germline CDR1 is SGHAT and CDR2 FQNNGV. Trimming removed 7 bases at V and 5 bases at J, with 14 bases between. The CDR3 reads CASNREGGYGYTF. The CDR3 DNA is TGTGCCAGCAACCGCGAGGGGGGTTATGGCTACACCTTC.

This clone showed up just a few times. The chain has TRBV6-5 and TRBJ2-3, with D possibly being TRBD1 (5 bases). The CDR3 has 16 amino acids. Germline V gene sequence: CDR1 MNHEY, CDR2 SVGAGI. V gave up 0 bases and J gave up 3 bases, with 13 bases separating them. DNA for the CDR3: TGTGCCAGCAGTTACTCTCAGGGTCGGTTGACAGATACGCAGTATTTT. It encodes CASSYSQGRLTDTQYF.

This clone qualifies as medium-sized. The CDR3 sequence is CASSFDRAPNQPQHF. CDR3 coding DNA: TGTGCCAGCAGCTTCGACAGGGCCCCCAATCAGCCCCAGCATTTT. This chain links TRBV7-2 with TRBJ1-5; TRBD1 matches 7 bases. V trimming: 3 bases; J trimming: 3 bases; junction bases outside the gene matches: 5. The CDR3 runs to 15 residues. Germline CDR1 SGHTA, CDR2 FQGNSA.

V is TRBV5-5 and J is TRBJ2-4, with D hard to call. From germline, CDR1 is SGHKS and CDR2 YYEKEE (reference sequence). The V and J ends lost 4 bases and 5 bases respectively, with 19 bases between them. The CDR3 loop spans 16 amino acids. CDR3 nucleotides: TGTGCCAGCAGCCTGTCCGAAGACGGAGCACAAAACATTCAGTACTTC. Its translation is CASSLSEDGAQNIQYF.

The chain couples TRBV9 to TRBJ2-3, with 8 bases that match TRBD2. The CDR3 totals 15 residues. Germline trimming cut 0 bases from V and 2 bases from J; bases unmatched to any gene: 2. From germline, CDR1 is SGDLS and CDR2 YYNGEE. The CDR3 sequence is CASSVAGGFTDTQYF. The CDR3 DNA is TGTGCCAGCAGCGTAGCGGGGGGGTTCACAGATACGCAGTATTTT. Combining the CDR3 with reference TRBV9 and TRBJ2-3 gives the whole variable domain DSGVTQTPKHLITATGQRVTLRCSPRSGDLSVYWYQQSLDQGLQFLIQYYNGEERAKGNILERFSAQQFPDLHSELNLSSLELGDSALYFCASSVAGGFTDTQYFGPGTRLTVL.

The J gene is TRBJ2-3, the V gene TRBV5-1; no clear D. The CDR3 has 13 amino acids. Deletions cut 0 bases from V and 3 bases from J, with 5 bases between. Germline CDR1 is SGHRS and CDR2 is YFSETQ. CDR3 loop: CASSLAGTDTQYF. The DNA of the CDR3 is TGCGCCAGCAGCTTGGCCGGGACAGATACGCAGTATTTT.

V usage is TRBV5-6 and J usage is TRBJ1-4; D unresolved. V lost 0 bases, J lost 8 bases, and 17 bases lay in between. This CDR3 comprises 16 residues. From germline, CDR1 is SGHDT and CDR2 YYEEEE. DNA of the CDR3: TGTGCCAGCAGCTTGGTAGCGGGGAAAGGACGGGAAAAACTGTTTTTT. Encoded protein: CASSLVAGKGREKLFF. The variable domain in full, with the rest retrieved from reference TRBV5-6 and TRBJ1-4, is DAGVTQSPTHLIKTRGQQVTLRCSPKSGHDTVSWYQQALGQGPQFIFQYYEEEERQRGNFPDRFSGHQFPNYSSELNVNALLLGDSALYLCASSLVAGKGREKLFFGSGTQLSVL.

This chain uses TRBV7-3 with TRBJ2-3; perhaps TRBD2 as D (5 bases). Germline CDR1 reads SGHTA; CDR2 reads FQGTGA. CDR3 length: 16 residues. V was shortened by 2 bases and J by 3 bases, with 15 bases between the two germline ends. Here the CDR3 reads CASSLSSLGGTDTQYF. The CDR3 DNA reads as TGTGCCAGCAGCTTATCTAGTCTTGGCGGGACAGATACGCAGTATTTT.

The chain is built from TRBV7-8 and TRBJ1-3; no firm D call. The CDR3 is made up of 14 amino acids. Germline V gene data show CDR1 as SGHVS and CDR2 as FQNEAQ. V lost 3 bases and J 1 base, leaving 7 bases between the germline ends. Here the CDR3 reads CASSLGGSGNTIYF. The CDR3 region has the DNA TGTGCCAGCAGCTTGGGCGGATCTGGAAACACCATATATTTT.

The CDR3 sequence: CASSPGTTGETQYF. For the CDR3, the DNA is TGTGCCAGCAGCCCGGGGACTACGGGAGAGACCCAGTACTTC. The chain employs TRBV4-2 and TRBJ2-5; TRBD2 matches at 7 bases. The CDR3 covers 14 residues. Trimming removed 4 bases from V and 4 bases from J; junction bases left unmatched: 6. Germline CDR1 LGHNA, CDR2 YNFKEQ.

The chain combines TRBV7-2 with TRBJ2-7; 7 positions agree with TRBD2. The germline V gene encodes CDR1 SGHTA and CDR2 FQGNSA. The length of the CDR3 is 14 residues. Trimming at V came to 3 bases and at J to 0 bases, leaving 2 bases not matched to a gene. This chain's CDR3 is CASSFQRGSYEQYF. CDR3 coding DNA: TGTGCCAGCAGCTTCCAGCGGGGCTCCTACGAGCAGTACTTC.

This clone has more than one count but fewer than ten. This sequence joins TRBV25-1 and TRBJ1-2, with 9 bases identical to TRBD1. The CDR3 has 14 amino acids. V lost 3 bases to trimming and J lost 4 bases; unmatched junction nucleotides: 3. The germline V gene encodes CDR1 MGHDK and CDR2 SYGVNS. The CDR3 DNA reads as TGTGCCAGCAGTGACACAGGGGGCGTCTATGGCTACACCTTC. Translation: CASSDTGGVYGYTF.

The chain is built from TRBV19 and TRBJ1-4, with D uncertain. Germline V lookup: CDR1 LNHDA, CDR2 SQIVND (reference sequence). The CDR3 contains 12 residues. Trimming took 4 bases from V and 5 from J, leaving 5 bases between them. DNA for the CDR3: TGTGCCAGTAGTACAGTCAATGAAAAACTGTTTTTT. Encoded protein: CASSTVNEKLFF.